A selection of T cell receptor beta chains follows, all from one sample in a study of CDR3 diversity in severe acne. TCRdb re-derived calls from the PCR reads in MiXCR, one entry per CDR3 protein. The sample lists almost 85,000 distinct CDR3 sequences; 45% to 55% were seen once. Input material: blood. Receptor source: a male donor in good health, without acne. CDR3s include the opening cysteine and the closing phenylalanine or tryptophan. The D gene is left open where the match is weak. Not every row has a clone size; where given, it reads once, few, many or a size class.

J	size	D	V	CDR3	DNA
TRBJ2-5	NA	NA	TRBV19	CASRDRDNQPQQETQYF	TGTGCCAGTAGGGACAGAGACAATCAGCCCCAGCAAGAGACCCAGTACTTC
TRBJ1-1	once	TRBD1	TRBV19	CASRDREVEAFF	TGTGCCAGTAGGGACAGGGAGGTTGAAGCTTTCTTT
TRBJ2-5	NA	TRBD2	TRBV6-5	CASSWTSGSRGTQYF	TGTGCCAGCAGTTGGACTAGCGGGAGTCGGGGGACCCAGTACTTC
TRBJ2-6	many	NA	TRBV4-1	CASSQVDMGFSGANVLTF	TGCGCCAGCAGCCAAGTAGATATGGGGTTCTCTGGGGCCAACGTCCTGACTTTC
TRBJ1-5	few	NA	TRBV4-1	CASSGLLNQPQHF	TGCGCCAGTTCGGGGCTGTTGAATCAGCCCCAGCATTTT
TRBJ1-2	NA	TRBD1	TRBV6-5	CASSSSKGGRGNGYTF	TGTGCCAGCAGTTCCAGCAAAGGGGGCCGTGGGAACGGCTACACCTTC
TRBJ1-3	NA	NA	TRBV6-4	CASSGPGLAVIYF	TGTGCCAGCAGTGGACCGGGACTAGCAGTTATATATTTT
TRBJ2-1	NA	TRBD2	TRBV11-2	CASSILAGGPGNEQFF	TGTGCCAGCAGCATATTAGCGGGAGGGCCGGGCAATGAGCAGTTCTTC
TRBJ1-2	NA	NA	TRBV19	CASSIPNSLRGYTF	TGTGCCAGTAGTATTCCCAACAGCCTGAGGGGCTACACCTTC
TRBJ2-1	many	TRBD1	TRBV19	CASATTGTGMYEQFF	TGTGCCAGTGCTACTACCGGGACAGGGATGTATGAGCAGTTCTTC
TRBJ2-5	few	TRBD1	TRBV24-1	CATSDNRGLETQYF	TGTGCCACCAGTGACAACAGGGGGCTTGAGACCCAGTACTTC
TRBJ2-3	many	NA	TRBV29-1	CSVGGGGGGHGTQYF	TGCAGCGTTGGGGGGGGGGGGGGGGGGCATGGTACGCAGTATTTT
TRBJ2-7	NA	TRBD2	TRBV19	CASRDLAGDEQYF	TGTGCCAGTAGGGATCTAGCGGGTGACGAGCAGTACTTC
TRBJ1-1	many	TRBD1	TRBV20-1	CSAIRDRYMNTEAFF	TGCAGTGCAATCCGGGACAGGTATATGAACACTGAAGCTTTCTTT
TRBJ2-7	NA	TRBD1	TRBV7-9	CASSLEGQGAHEQYF	TGTGCCAGCAGCTTAGAGGGACAGGGGGCCCACGAGCAGTACTTC
TRBJ1-5	NA	NA	TRBV25-1	CASSENQYGEGQPQHF	TGTGCCAGCAGCGAGAACCAGTACGGAGAGGGTCAGCCCCAGCATTTT
TRBJ2-7	few	TRBD2	TRBV7-8	CASSLFGGDYPRDEQYF	TGTGCCAGCAGCTTATTCGGTGGGGACTACCCCCGAGACGAGCAGTACTTC
TRBJ2-7	NA	TRBD2	TRBV25-1	CASTNPGLAGARGSYEQYF	TGTGCCAGCACAAATCCGGGACTAGCGGGAGCTCGAGGCTCCTACGAGCAGTACTTC
TRBJ1-1	NA	NA	TRBV30	CAWSAQTSEAFF	TGTGCCTGGAGTGCCCAGACCTCTGAAGCTTTCTTT
TRBJ2-3	NA	TRBD2	TRBV2	CASSKGTSGTDTQYF	TGTGCCAGCAGCAAAGGGACTAGCGGGACAGATACGCAGTATTTT
TRBJ2-3	NA	TRBD2	TRBV7-7	CARGGANTQYF	TGTGCCCGGGGGGGGGCGAATACGCAGTATTTT